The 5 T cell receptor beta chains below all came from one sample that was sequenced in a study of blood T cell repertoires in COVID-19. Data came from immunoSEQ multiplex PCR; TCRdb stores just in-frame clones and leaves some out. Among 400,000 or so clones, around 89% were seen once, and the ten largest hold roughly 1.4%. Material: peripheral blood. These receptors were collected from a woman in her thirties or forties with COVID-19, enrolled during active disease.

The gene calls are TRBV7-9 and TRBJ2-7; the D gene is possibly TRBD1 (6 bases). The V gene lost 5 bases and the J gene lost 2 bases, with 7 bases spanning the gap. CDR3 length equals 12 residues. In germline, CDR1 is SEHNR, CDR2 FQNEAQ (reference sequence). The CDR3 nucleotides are TGTGCCAGCAGCCCAGGGGCCTACGAGCAGTACTTC. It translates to CASSPGAYEQYF.

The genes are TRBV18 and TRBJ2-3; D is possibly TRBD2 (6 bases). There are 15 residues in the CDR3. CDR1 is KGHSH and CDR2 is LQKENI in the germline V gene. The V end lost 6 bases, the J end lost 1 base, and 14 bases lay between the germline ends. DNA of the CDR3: TGTGCCAGCTCGTTCCGGGACTCGGGCACAGATACGCAGTATTTT. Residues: CASSFRDSGTDTQYF.

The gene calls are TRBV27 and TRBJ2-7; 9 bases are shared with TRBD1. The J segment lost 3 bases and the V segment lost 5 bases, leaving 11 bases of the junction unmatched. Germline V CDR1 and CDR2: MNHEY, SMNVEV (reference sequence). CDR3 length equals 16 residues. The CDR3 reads CASSPWDRVVFYEQYF. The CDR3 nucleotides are TGTGCCAGCAGTCCTTGGGACAGGGTGGTCTTCTACGAGCAGTACTTC.

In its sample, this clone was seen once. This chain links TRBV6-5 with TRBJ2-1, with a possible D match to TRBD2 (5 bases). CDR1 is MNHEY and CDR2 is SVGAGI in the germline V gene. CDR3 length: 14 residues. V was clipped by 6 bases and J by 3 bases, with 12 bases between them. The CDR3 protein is CASRSNRDYNEQFF. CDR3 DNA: TGTGCCAGCAGATCTAACCGGGACTACAATGAGCAGTTCTTC.

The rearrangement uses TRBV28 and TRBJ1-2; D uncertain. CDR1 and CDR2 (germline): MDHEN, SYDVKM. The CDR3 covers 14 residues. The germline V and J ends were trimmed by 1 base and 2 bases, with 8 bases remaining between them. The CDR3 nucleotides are TGTGCCAGCAGTTTATTAGAACAGAACTATGGCTACACCTTC. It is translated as CASSLLEQNYGYTF.